This passage covers 29 T cell receptor beta chains from one sample sequenced in a study of blood T cell repertoires in COVID-19. Profiled with immunoSEQ multiplex PCR; TCRdb holds only in-frame clones, not every one. Here the sample spans 150,000 to 200,000 clones, roughly three quarters being singletons. The sample consisted of PBMCs or T cells enriched from blood (not recorded which). The receptors derive from a woman aged 45-65 years with acute COVID-19.

The chain combines TRBV11-2 with TRBJ1-6; D not certain. This CDR3 comprises 17 residues. V lost 5 bases to trimming and J lost 6 bases, with 20 bases between them. Germline CDR1 and CDR2: SGHAT and FQNNGV. As DNA, the CDR3 is TGTGCCAGCAGCACCCGAGGGCGTGGAGGCATTAATTCACCCCTCCACTTT. It specifies CASSTRGRGGINSPLHF. Complete variable domain (other parts from reference TRBV11-2 and TRBJ1-6): EAGVAQSPRYKIIEKRQSVAFWCNPISGHATLYWYQQILGQGPKLLIQFQNNGVVDDSQLPKDRFSAERLKGVDSTLKIQPAKLEDSAVYLCASSTRGRGGINSPLHFGNGTRLTVT.

The rearrangement uses TRBV28 and TRBJ1-2; 8 positions agree with TRBD1. Germline trimming cut 2 bases from V and 7 bases from J; bases unmatched to any gene: 9. The CDR3 has 15 amino acids. In germline, CDR1 is MDHEN, CDR2 SYDVKM. This CDR3 reads CASSLLLQGALGYTF. The CDR3 DNA reads as TGTGCCAGCAGTTTACTCCTCCAGGGGGCCCTTGGCTACACCTTC.

V is TRBV6-4 and J is TRBJ2-3; 12 nucleotides agree with TRBD2. Germline V lookup: CDR1 MRHNA, CDR2 SNTAGT. This CDR3 is 16 amino acids long. The V and J ends lost 2 bases and 6 bases, in that order; junction bases with no gene match: 6. Written as DNA, the CDR3 is TGTGCCAGCAGTGACGGAGCTAGCGGGGGGGCTGATACGCAGTATTTT. As protein: CASSDGASGGADTQYF.

V usage is TRBV6-6 and J usage is TRBJ1-5, with D tentatively TRBD1 (6 bases). Trimming removed 0 bases at V and 2 bases at J, with 11 bases between. The CDR3 sequence is 16 residues long. Germline V gene sequence: CDR1 MNHNY, CDR2 SVGAGI (reference sequence). The CDR3: CASSYSQGGGNQPQHF. In DNA, the CDR3 is TGTGCCAGCAGTTACTCACAGGGTGGTGGCAATCAGCCCCAGCATTTT.

The gene calls are TRBV5-6 and TRBJ1-1; a weak D match, TRBD1 (6 bases). CDR1 SGHDT and CDR2 YYEEEE come from the germline V gene. The CDR3 is 15 residues long. Trimming removed 2 bases at V and 0 bases at J, with 11 bases between. In DNA, the CDR3 is TGTGCCAGCAGCTTAGGGGGTTCCATGAACACTGAAGCTTTCTTT. This codes for CASSLGGSMNTEAFF.

In its sample, this clone was seen once. The V call is TRBV7-6, the J call TRBJ2-1; 10 bases match TRBD2. Germline CDR1 and CDR2: SGHVS and FNYEAQ. V lost 5 bases to trimming and J lost 3 bases; unmatched junction nucleotides: 4. CDR3 length: 15 amino acids. CDR3 loop: CASSPERGGYNEQFF. The CDR3 DNA is TGTGCCAGCAGCCCCGAGCGGGGGGGCTACAATGAGCAGTTCTTC.

This clone was observed a single time. The J gene is TRBJ2-1, the V gene TRBV4-2; 12 bases agree with TRBD2. Germline V lookup: CDR1 LGHNA, CDR2 YNFKEQ. The CDR3 has 15 residues. The J segment lost 8 bases and the V segment lost 4 bases, leaving 6 bases of the junction unmatched. The CDR3 sequence is CASSLRTSGEDEQFF. CDR3 DNA sequence: TGTGCCAGCAGCCTACGGACTAGCGGGGAGGATGAGCAGTTCTTC.

This clone came up a few times. The chain recombines TRBV27 with TRBJ1-2, with TRBD1 identical over 11 bases. The V gene's germline CDR1 is MNHEY and CDR2 SMNVEV (reference sequence). The CDR3 spans 17 residues. The trim removed 2 bases at V and 1 base at J, leaving 6 bases unmatched. The CDR3 loop reads CASSLIPGTGGNYGYTF. For the CDR3, the DNA is TGTGCCAGCAGTTTAATCCCCGGGACAGGGGGTAACTATGGCTACACCTTC.

The table lists this clone with a few counts. V is TRBV28 and J is TRBJ1-6; D not resolved. The V end was cut by 4 bases, the J end by 1 base, with 8 bases between. Germline V CDR1 and CDR2: MDHEN, SYDVKM. The length of the CDR3 is 15 residues. The CDR3 reads CASSSDTSYNSPLHF. For the CDR3, the DNA is TGTGCCAGCAGTTCCGACACTTCCTATAATTCACCCCTCCACTTT.

Remarks on this clone: Within the sample, other DNA sequences also encode this same CDR3. The gene calls are TRBV5-1 and TRBJ2-3; D is perhaps TRBD1 (7 bases). Deletions cut 4 bases from V and 6 bases from J, with 12 bases between. The CDR3 totals 13 residues. CDR1 is SGHRS and CDR2 is YFSETQ in the germline V gene. This chain's CDR3 is CASSPGGGDTQYF. The CDR3 coding sequence is TGCGCCAGCAGCCCAGGGGGAGGCGATACGCAGTATTTT. The variable domain in full, completed from reference TRBV5-1 and TRBJ2-3, reads KAGVTQTPRYLIKTRGQQVTLSCSPISGHRSVSWYQQTPGQGLQFLFEYFSETQRNKGNFPGRFSGRQFSNSRSEMNVSTLELGDSALYLCASSPGGGDTQYFGPGTRLTVL.

This sequence joins TRBV3-1 (or the pseudogene TRBV3-2) and TRBJ1-5; a weak D match, TRBD1 (5 bases). The V end was cut by 4 bases, the J end by 5 bases, with 15 bases between. CDR3 size: 15 residues. CDR1 is LGHDT and CDR2 is YNNKEL in the germline V gene (reference sequence). DNA for the CDR3: TGTGCCAGCAGCCTAAGGCGGGGGGATGATCAGCCCCAGCATTTT. Its translation is CASSLRRGDDQPQHF.

A few counts support this clone. The chain is built from TRBV11-1 and TRBJ2-5; D call uncertain. Trimming took off 5 bases at V and 4 bases at J, with 11 bases between the two ends. This CDR3 spans 13 amino acids. Germline CDR1 SGHAT, CDR2 FQDESV (reference sequence). CDR3 sequence: CASSPRTRETQYF. CDR3 DNA: TGTGCCAGCAGCCCCCGTACGCGAGAGACCCAGTACTTC.

This rearrangement joins TRBV28 to TRBJ1-2; weak D call: TRBD1 (5 bases). With 8 bases removed from V and 4 bases from J, the gap between germline ends came to 23 bases. The length of the CDR3 is 16 residues. CDR1 and CDR2 from the germline V gene are MDHEN and SYDVKM. CDR3 in amino acids: CASGPTTGRSRYGYTF. The CDR3 coding sequence is TGTGCCAGCGGCCCCACCACAGGAAGGTCCCGCTATGGCTACACCTTC.

The V gene is TRBV19, the J gene TRBJ1-6; 9 bases agree with TRBD1. V shed 9 bases and J 9 bases; nucleotides not matched to a gene: 15. This CDR3 has 16 amino acids. CDR1 and CDR2 (germline): LNHDA, SQIVND (reference sequence). For the CDR3, the DNA is TGTGCCAGCCAGACGAGCGCCGGGACAGGGACTTCACCCCTCCACTTT. Translated, it gives CASQTSAGTGTSPLHF. Looking up the rest from reference TRBV19 and TRBJ1-6 gives the full variable domain: DGGITQSPKYLFRKEGQNVTLSCEQNLNHDAMYWYRQDPGQGLRLIYYSQIVNDFQKGDIAEGYSVSREKKESFPLTVTSAQKNPTAFYLCASQTSAGTGTSPLHFGNGTRLTVT.

The V and J genes are TRBV7-6 and TRBJ1-3; D unclear. The germline CDR1 and CDR2 sequences are SGHVS and FNYEAQ. There are 17 residues in the CDR3. Trimming shortened V by 1 base and J by 0 bases, and 13 bases separated the two germline ends. The CDR3 nucleotides are TGTGCCAGCAGCTTAGGGGTTCTAGCCGTCTCTGGAAACACCATATATTTT. Protein sequence: CASSLGVLAVSGNTIYF. The variable domain in full, completed from reference TRBV7-6 and TRBJ1-3, reads GAGVSQSPRYKVTKRGQDVALRCDPISGHVSLYWYRQALGQGPEFLTYFNYEAQQDKSGLPNDRFSAERPEGSISTLTIQRTEQRDSAMYRCASSLGVLAVSGNTIYFGEGSWLTVV.

V gene TRBV7-6 combines with J gene TRBJ1-1; D gene ambiguous. V was pared by 5 bases and J by 1 base, with 14 bases between. Germline assignment: CDR1 SGHVS and CDR2 FNYEAQ. The CDR3 length is 15 residues. Here the CDR3 DNA reads TGTGCCAGCAGCCCCCCTCAGGAGGAGAACACTGAAGCTTTCTTT. Protein sequence: CASSPPQEENTEAFF.

This clone was recorded once. This CDR3 reads CASSLQAGNRDGYTF. CDR3 coding DNA: TGCGCCAGCAGCTTGCAGGCAGGGAATAGGGATGGCTACACCTTC. The chain is built from TRBV5-1 and TRBJ1-2, with D tentatively TRBD1 (5 bases). Trimming pared 1 base from V and 6 bases from J, leaving 16 bases between. CDR1 is SGHRS, CDR2 YFSETQ, per germline. CDR3 length equals 15 residues.

This sequence joins TRBV28 and TRBJ1-3; no firm D call. V lost 0 bases, J lost 8 bases, and 11 bases lay in between. Germline CDR1 and CDR2: MDHEN and SYDVKM. The CDR3 covers 14 residues. This chain's CDR3 is CASSLWTLGDTIYF. In DNA form, the CDR3 reads TGTGCCAGCAGTTTATGGACCCTGGGCGACACCATATATTTT.

This clone has just one count. This chain uses TRBV23-1 with TRBJ1-4, with 9 bases fitting TRBD1. TRBV23-1 belongs to the ORF category, with a function that is uncertain. J gave up 8 bases and V 3 bases, and 22 bases lay outside the gene matches. This CDR3 contains 20 residues. CDR3 DNA: TGCGCCAGCAGTCATGGGACAGGGTTACTTGAGGGGTGCTTTCAGGAAAAACTGTTTTTT. Translating it yields CASSHGTGLLEGCFQEKLFF.

This sequence joins TRBV6-5 and TRBJ1-2; D may be TRBD1 (6 bases). Trimming removed 2 bases at V and 8 bases at J, with 18 bases between. The CDR3 spans 15 residues. The germline V gene has CDR1 MNHEY and CDR2 SVGAGI. As DNA, the CDR3 is TGTGCCAGCAGTTACGCAGAAGGGCAGGGGAAGGGCTACACCTTC. As protein: CASSYAEGQGKGYTF.

Comment on this clone: The sample holds other DNA sequences that translate to the same CDR3. The chain couples TRBV5-6 to TRBJ2-3, with D perhaps matching TRBD2 (7 bases). The CDR3 covers 16 residues. Germline values: CDR1 SGHDT, CDR2 YYEEEE. Trimming stripped 0 bases from V and 2 bases from J, with 13 bases between. CDR3: CASSLAAGAPTDTQYF. In DNA, the CDR3 is TGTGCCAGCAGCTTGGCCGCGGGGGCTCCCACAGATACGCAGTATTTT.

The chain is built from TRBV23-1 and TRBJ2-7; TRBD1 matches at 8 bases. TRBV23-1 is sorted into the ORF group, with uncertain function. The CDR3 covers 16 residues. The V segment lost 4 bases and the J segment 5 bases; nucleotides outside the gene matches: 13. The CDR3 DNA is TGCGCCAGCAGTCGCTTGGAAGGACAGGGTGTGCACGAGCAGTACGTC. This sequence encodes CASSRLEGQGVHEQYV.

This chain joins TRBV11-2 and TRBJ2-1; D perhaps matches TRBD2 (7 bases). This CDR3 contains 17 residues. V was pared by 3 bases and J by 3 bases, with 18 bases between. Germline V gene sequence: CDR1 SGHAT, CDR2 FQNNGV. The CDR3 coding sequence is TGTGCCAGCAGCTTCTCCGTCGGGGGGCCTTACTACAATGAGCAGTTCTTC. Residues: CASSFSVGGPYYNEQFF.

The V gene is TRBV18, the J gene TRBJ1-5; the match to TRBD1 covers 9 bases. From germline, CDR1 is KGHSH and CDR2 LQKENI. The V gene end was trimmed by 3 bases and the J gene end by 3 bases; junction bases not matched to a gene: 9. The CDR3 has 17 residues. CDR3 bases: TGTGCCAGCTCACCTCCCTCCGACAGGGGGATCAATCAGCCCCAGCATTTT. It yields the protein CASSPPSDRGINQPQHF.

This chain's CDR3 is CASSLGPLAGGYNEQFF. Written as DNA, the CDR3 is TGTGCCAGCAGTTTAGGTCCCCTAGCGGGGGGCTACAATGAGCAGTTCTTC. The chain joins TRBV27 to TRBJ2-1, with 11 bases matching TRBD2. Trimming took 2 bases from V and 3 from J; bases not matched to a gene: 6. Germline V gene lookup returns CDR1 MNHEY and CDR2 SMNVEV (reference sequence). This CDR3 region has 17 residues.

The chain joins TRBV2 to TRBJ1-5, with 8 bases that match TRBD1. Germline V gene sequence: CDR1 SNHLY, CDR2 FYNNEI. CDR3 length: 17 amino acids. Trimming at V came to 6 bases and at J to 1 base, leaving 11 bases not matched to a gene. DNA for the CDR3: TGTGCCAGCAGCCATCGAGCAGGGGGCGAGAGCAATCAGCCCCAGCATTTT. This sequence encodes CASSHRAGGESNQPQHF.

This clone was found once. The rearrangement uses TRBV28 and TRBJ2-3; 9 bases are a match to TRBD1. The V and J ends lost 5 bases and 6 bases, in that order; junction bases with no gene match: 12. Germline V gene lookup returns CDR1 MDHEN and CDR2 SYDVKM. CDR3 length: 16 amino acids. This CDR3 is CASSRPGTGIRDTQYF. As DNA, the CDR3 is TGTGCCAGCAGTCGGCCCGGGACAGGGATTAGGGATACGCAGTATTTT.

The CDR3 protein is CASSLSSGQPPGANVLTF. The CDR3 DNA reads TGTGCCAGCAGCTTATCATCGGGACAGCCCCCAGGGGCCAACGTCCTGACTTTC. The chain has TRBV11-3 and TRBJ2-6, with 7 bases fitting TRBD1. V trimming: 2 bases; J trimming: 4 bases; junction bases outside the gene matches: 11. The CDR3 has 18 amino acids. The germline CDR1 and CDR2 sequences are SGHNT and YENEEA.

CDR3 DNA sequence: TGTGCCAGTAGTACGGACAGGGCAGGCGAGCAGTACGTC. Translated, it gives CASSTDRAGEQYV. This chain joins TRBV19 and TRBJ2-7; 8 nucleotides line up with TRBD1. Unmatched junction bases numbered 5, after V lost 4 bases and J lost 6 bases. Germline loops: CDR1 LNHDA, CDR2 SQIVND (reference sequence). The CDR3 extends over 13 amino acids.